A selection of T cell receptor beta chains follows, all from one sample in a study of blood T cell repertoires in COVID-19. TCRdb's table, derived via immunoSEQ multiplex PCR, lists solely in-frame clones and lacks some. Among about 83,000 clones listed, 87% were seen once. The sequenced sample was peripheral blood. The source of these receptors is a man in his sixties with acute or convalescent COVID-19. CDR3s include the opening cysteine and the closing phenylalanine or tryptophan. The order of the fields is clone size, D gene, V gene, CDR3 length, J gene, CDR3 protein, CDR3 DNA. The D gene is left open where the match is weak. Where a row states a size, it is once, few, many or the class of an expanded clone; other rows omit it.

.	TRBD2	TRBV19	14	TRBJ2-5	CASSVTSGKETQYF	TGTGCCAGTAGTGTGACTAGCGGGAAAGAGACCCAGTACTTC
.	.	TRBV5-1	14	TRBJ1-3	CASSEGQFGNTIYF	TGCGCCAGCAGCGAAGGACAGTTCGGAAACACCATATATTTT
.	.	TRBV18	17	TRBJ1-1	CASSPVMVGQMNTEAFF	TGTGCCAGCTCACCAGTTATGGTAGGACAGATGAACACTGAAGCTTTCTTT
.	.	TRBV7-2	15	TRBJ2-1	CASSLASLSYNEQFF	TGTGCCAGCAGCTTAGCGTCTCTCTCCTACAATGAGCAGTTCTTC
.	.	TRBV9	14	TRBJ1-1	CASSVATRSEEAFF	TGTGCCAGCAGCGTAGCTACGAGGTCAGAAGAAGCTTTCTTT
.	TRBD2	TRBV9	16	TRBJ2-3	CASSASGGDPLDTQYF	TGTGCCAGCAGCGCTAGCGGGGGGGATCCATTAGATACGCAGTATTTT
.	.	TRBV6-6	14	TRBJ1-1	CASSYQEENTEAFF	TGTGCCAGCAGTTACCAGGAAGAGAACACTGAAGCTTTCTTT
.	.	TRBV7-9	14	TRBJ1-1	CASSSTDTFTEAFF	TGTGCCAGCAGCTCCACTGACACATTCACTGAAGCTTTCTTT
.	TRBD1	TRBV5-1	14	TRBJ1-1	CASSLPQGASEAFF	TGCGCCAGCAGCTTGCCGCAGGGGGCGAGTGAAGCTTTCTTT
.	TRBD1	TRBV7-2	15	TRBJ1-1	CASRQVTGQGAEAFF	TGTGCCAGCAGGCAAGTGACCGGACAGGGGGCTGAAGCTTTCTTT
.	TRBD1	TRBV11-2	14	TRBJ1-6	CASSTPGQGSPLHF	TGTGCCAGCAGCACCCCGGGACAGGGCTCACCCCTCCACTTT
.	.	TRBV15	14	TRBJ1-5	CATSRDRVDQPQHF	TGTGCCACCAGCAGAGATCGGGTGGATCAGCCCCAGCATTTT
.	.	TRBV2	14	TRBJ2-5	CASSATVVLETQYF	TGTGCCAGCAGTGCCACAGTAGTATTGGAGACCCAGTACTTC
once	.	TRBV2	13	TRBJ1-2	CASSDDNNYGYTF	TGTGCCAGCAGCGATGACAATAACTATGGCTACACCTTC
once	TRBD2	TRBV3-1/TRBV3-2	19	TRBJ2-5	CASSHRPGLAGDLQETQYF	TGTGCCAGCAGCCACCGACCGGGACTAGCGGGGGATTTGCAAGAGACCCAGTACTTC
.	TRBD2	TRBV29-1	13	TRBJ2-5	CSVGLADQETQYF	TGCAGCGTTGGTCTAGCGGATCAAGAGACCCAGTACTTC
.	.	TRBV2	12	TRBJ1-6	CASTDNNSPLHF	TGTGCCAGCACAGACAATAATTCACCCCTCCACTTT
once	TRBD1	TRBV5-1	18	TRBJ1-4	CASSLWGDRGLTNEKLFF	TGCGCCAGCAGCTTGTGGGGGGACAGGGGGCTGACTAATGAAAAACTGTTTTTT
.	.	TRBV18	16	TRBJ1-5	CASSPPGTTPNQPQHF	TGTGCCAGCTCACCTCCCGGGACTACCCCTAATCAGCCCCAGCATTTT
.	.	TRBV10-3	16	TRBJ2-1	CAISESGQPSYNEQFF	TGTGCCATCAGTGAGTCGGGGCAGCCGTCATACAATGAGCAGTTCTTC
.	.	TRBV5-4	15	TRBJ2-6	CASSQDGSGANVLTF	TGTGCCAGCAGCCAGGATGGGTCTGGGGCCAACGTCCTGACTTTC
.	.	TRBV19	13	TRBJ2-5	CASTHGGVETQYF	TGTGCCAGTACCCACGGAGGGGTCGAGACCCAGTACTTC
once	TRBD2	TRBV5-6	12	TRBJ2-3	CASSPSGGSQYF	TGTGCCAGCAGCCCTAGCGGGGGGTCGCAGTATTTT
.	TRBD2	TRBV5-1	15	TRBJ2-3	CASSQPSGVGDTQYF	TGCGCCAGCAGCCAGCCCAGCGGGGTGGGGGATACGCAGTATTTT
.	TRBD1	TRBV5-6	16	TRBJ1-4	CASSLSAGQDVEKLFF	TGTGCCAGCAGCTTGAGCGCGGGACAGGATGTTGAAAAACTGTTTTTT
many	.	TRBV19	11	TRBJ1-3	CASLGGHTIYF	TGTGCCAGCCTGGGGGGTCACACCATATATTTT
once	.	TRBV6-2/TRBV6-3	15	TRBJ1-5	CASSYTRRGNQPQHF	TGTGCCAGCAGTTACACCCGAAGGGGTAATCAGCCCCAGCATTTT
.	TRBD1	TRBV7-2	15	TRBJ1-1	CASSFLGQGITEAFF	TGTGCCAGCAGCTTCTTAGGACAGGGGATTACTGAAGCTTTCTTT
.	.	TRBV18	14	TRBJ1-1	CASSPPAEGAEAFF	TGTGCCAGCTCACCACCGGCGGAGGGCGCTGAAGCTTTCTTT
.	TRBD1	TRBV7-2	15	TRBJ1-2	CASSLGTGGVYGYTF	TGTGCCAGCAGCTTAGGTACAGGGGGCGTCTATGGCTACACCTTC
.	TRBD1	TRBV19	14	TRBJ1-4	CASSPGTGTEKLFF	TGTGCCAGTAGTCCCGGGACAGGGACGGAAAAACTGTTTTTT
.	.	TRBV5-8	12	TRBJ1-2	CASSVNRDGYTF	TGTGCCAGCAGCGTGAACAGGGATGGCTACACCTTC
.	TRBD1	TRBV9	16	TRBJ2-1	CASSAAQGGSYNEQFF	TGTGCCAGCAGCGCCGCACAGGGGGGATCCTACAATGAGCAGTTCTTC
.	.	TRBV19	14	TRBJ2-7	CASSSRHNSYEQYF	TGTGCCAGTTCGAGCAGGCACAACTCCTACGAGCAGTACTTC
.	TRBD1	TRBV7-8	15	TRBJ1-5	CASSYYRDRNQPQHF	TGTGCCAGCAGCTATTACCGGGACAGGAATCAGCCCCAGCATTTT
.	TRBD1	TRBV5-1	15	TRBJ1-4	CASSPTTGSNEKLFF	TGCGCCAGCAGCCCGACGACAGGGTCCAATGAAAAACTGTTTTTT
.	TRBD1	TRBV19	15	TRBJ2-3	CASSMGQGRTDTQYF	TGTGCCAGTAGTATGGGACAGGGTCGCACAGATACGCAGTATTTT
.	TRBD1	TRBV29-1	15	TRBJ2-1	CSVELRQGARNEQFF	TGCAGCGTTGAACTCAGACAGGGGGCGAGGAATGAGCAGTTCTTC
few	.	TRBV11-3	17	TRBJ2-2	CASSSTGGRLNTGELFF	TGTGCCAGCAGCTCAACCGGAGGGCGACTGAACACCGGGGAGCTGTTTTTT
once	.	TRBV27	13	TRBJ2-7	CASSLGQSYEQYF	TGTGCCAGCAGTCTCGGACAGTCCTACGAGCAGTACTTC
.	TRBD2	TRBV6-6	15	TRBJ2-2	CASSPGLAGTGELFF	TGTGCCAGCAGTCCTGGACTAGCTGGGACCGGGGAGCTGTTTTTT
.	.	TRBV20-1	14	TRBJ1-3	CSASTATSGNTIYF	TGCAGTGCGAGTACAGCCACCTCTGGAAACACCATATATTTT
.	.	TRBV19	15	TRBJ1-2	CASSPRGSFNYGYTF	TGTGCCAGTAGTCCTCGAGGGTCCTTTAACTATGGCTACACCTTC
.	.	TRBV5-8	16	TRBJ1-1	CASSLMGHQVSTEAFF	TGTGCCAGCAGCTTGATGGGACACCAAGTCAGCACTGAAGCTTTCTTT
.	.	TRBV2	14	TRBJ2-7	CASRRTGTADEQYF	TGTGCCAGCAGAAGGACCGGGACTGCGGACGAGCAGTACTTC
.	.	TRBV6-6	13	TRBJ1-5	CASTIEGNQPQHF	TGTGCCAGCACCATAGAGGGCAATCAGCCCCAGCATTTT